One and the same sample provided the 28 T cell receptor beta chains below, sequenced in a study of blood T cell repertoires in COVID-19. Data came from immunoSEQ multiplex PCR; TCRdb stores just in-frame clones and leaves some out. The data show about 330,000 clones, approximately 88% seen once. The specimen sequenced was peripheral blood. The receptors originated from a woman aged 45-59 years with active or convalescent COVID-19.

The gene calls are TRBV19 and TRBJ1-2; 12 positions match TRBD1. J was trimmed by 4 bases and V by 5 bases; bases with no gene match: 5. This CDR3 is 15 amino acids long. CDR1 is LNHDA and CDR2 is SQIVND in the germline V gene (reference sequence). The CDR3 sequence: CASSPGTGGSYGYTF. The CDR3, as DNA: TGTGCCAGTAGTCCAGGGACAGGGGGCAGCTATGGCTACACCTTC.

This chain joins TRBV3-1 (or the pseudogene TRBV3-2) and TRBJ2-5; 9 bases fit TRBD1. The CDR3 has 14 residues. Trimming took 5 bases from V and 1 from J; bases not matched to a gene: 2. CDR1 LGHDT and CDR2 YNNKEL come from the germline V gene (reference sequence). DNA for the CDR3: TGTGCCAGCAGCGGGGACAGGGTCCAAGAGACCCAGTACTTC. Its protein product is CASSGDRVQETQYF.

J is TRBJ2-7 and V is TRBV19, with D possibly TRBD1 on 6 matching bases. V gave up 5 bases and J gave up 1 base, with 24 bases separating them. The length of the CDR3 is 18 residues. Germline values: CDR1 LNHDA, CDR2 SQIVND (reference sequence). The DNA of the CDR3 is TGTGCCAGTAGTCAGAAATTTAAGAGAGGGGGTGAATCCTACGAGCAGTACTTC. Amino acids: CASSQKFKRGGESYEQYF.

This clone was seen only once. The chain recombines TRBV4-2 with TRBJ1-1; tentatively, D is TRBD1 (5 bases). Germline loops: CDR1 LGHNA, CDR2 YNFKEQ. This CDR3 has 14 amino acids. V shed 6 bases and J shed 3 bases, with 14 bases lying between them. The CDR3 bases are TGTGCCAGCAGGCTAGGGGATGAGGACACTGAAGCTTTCTTT. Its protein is CASRLGDEDTEAFF.

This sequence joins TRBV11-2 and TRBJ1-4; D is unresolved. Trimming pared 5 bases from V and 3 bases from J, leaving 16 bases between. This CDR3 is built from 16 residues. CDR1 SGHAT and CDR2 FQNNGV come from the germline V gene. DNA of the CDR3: TGTGCCAGCAGCCTCGGCGGCGCAGTTTCTAATGAAAAACTGTTTTTT. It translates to CASSLGGAVSNEKLFF. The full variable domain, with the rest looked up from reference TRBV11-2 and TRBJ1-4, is EAGVAQSPRYKIIEKRQSVAFWCNPISGHATLYWYQQILGQGPKLLIQFQNNGVVDDSQLPKDRFSAERLKGVDSTLKIQPAKLEDSAVYLCASSLGGAVSNEKLFFGSGTQLSVL.

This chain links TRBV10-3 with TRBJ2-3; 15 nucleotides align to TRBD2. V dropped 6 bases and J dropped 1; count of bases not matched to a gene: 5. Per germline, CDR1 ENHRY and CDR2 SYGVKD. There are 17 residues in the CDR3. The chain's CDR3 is CAISGTSGGTGTDTQYF. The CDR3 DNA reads TGTGCCATCAGCGGGACTAGCGGGGGGACGGGCACAGATACGCAGTATTTT.

The CDR3 DNA is TGTGCCAGTACTAAGGTTTCCTCAGGGACTGAAGCTTTCTTT. Protein product: CASTKVSSGTEAFF. V gene TRBV19 combines with J gene TRBJ1-1; tentative D call: TRBD1 (5 bases). Per germline, CDR1 LNHDA and CDR2 SQIVND (reference sequence). The CDR3 runs 14 residues. V shed 7 bases and J shed 5 bases, with 17 bases lying between them.

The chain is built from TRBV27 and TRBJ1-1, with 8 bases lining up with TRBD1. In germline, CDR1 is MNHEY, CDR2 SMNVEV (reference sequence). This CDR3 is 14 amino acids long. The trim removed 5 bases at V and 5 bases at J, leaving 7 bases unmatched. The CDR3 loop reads CASSVRGLGTEAFF. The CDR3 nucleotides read TGTGCCAGCAGTGTCAGGGGGCTTGGAACTGAAGCTTTCTTT.

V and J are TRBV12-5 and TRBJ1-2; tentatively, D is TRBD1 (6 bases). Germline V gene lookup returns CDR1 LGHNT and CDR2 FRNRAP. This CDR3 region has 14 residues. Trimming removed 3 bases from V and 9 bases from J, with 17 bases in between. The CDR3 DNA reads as TGTGCTAGTGGTTTAGACCGGGGGGCGGCGAGCTACACCTTC. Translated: CASGLDRGAASYTF. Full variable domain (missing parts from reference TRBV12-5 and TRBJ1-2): DARVTQTPRHKVTEMGQEVTMRCQPILGHNTVFWYRQTMMQGLELLAYFRNRAPLDDSGMPKDRFSAEMPDATLATLKIQPSEPRDSAVYFCASGLDRGAASYTFGSGTRLTVV.

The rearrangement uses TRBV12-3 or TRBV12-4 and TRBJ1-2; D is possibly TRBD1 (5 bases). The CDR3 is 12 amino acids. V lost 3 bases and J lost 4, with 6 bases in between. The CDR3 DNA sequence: TGTGCCAGCAGTTTGACAGCCTATGGCTACACCTTC. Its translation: CASSLTAYGYTF.

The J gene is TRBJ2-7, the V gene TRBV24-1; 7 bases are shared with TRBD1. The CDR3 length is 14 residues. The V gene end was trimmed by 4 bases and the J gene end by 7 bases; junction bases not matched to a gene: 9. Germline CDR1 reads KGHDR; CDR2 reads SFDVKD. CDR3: CATSDPGTAREQYF. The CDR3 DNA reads TGTGCCACCAGTGACCCCGGGACAGCTCGGGAGCAGTACTTC.

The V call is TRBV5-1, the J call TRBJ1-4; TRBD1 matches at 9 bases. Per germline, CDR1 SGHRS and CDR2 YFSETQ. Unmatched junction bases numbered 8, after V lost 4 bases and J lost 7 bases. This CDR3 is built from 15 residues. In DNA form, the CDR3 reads TGCGCCAGCAGCCCGGACAGGGGCGGGGGTGAAAAACTGTTTTTT. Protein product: CASSPDRGGGEKLFF.

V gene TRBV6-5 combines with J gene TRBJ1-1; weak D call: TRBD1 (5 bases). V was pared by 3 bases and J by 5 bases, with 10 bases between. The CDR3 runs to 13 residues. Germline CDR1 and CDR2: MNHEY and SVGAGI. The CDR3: CASSYEGRTEAFF. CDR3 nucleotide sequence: TGTGCCAGCAGTTATGAGGGGAGGACTGAAGCTTTCTTT.

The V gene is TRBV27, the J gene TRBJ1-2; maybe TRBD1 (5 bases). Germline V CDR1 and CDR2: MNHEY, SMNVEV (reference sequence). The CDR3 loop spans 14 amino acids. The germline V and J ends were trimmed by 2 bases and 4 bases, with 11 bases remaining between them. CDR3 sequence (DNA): TGTGCCAGCAGTTTAGGGGGGTCACCCTATGGCTACACCTTC. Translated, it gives CASSLGGSPYGYTF.

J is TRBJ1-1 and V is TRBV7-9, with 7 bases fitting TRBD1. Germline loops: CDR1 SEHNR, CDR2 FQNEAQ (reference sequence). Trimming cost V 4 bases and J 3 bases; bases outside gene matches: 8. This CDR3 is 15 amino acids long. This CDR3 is CASSSGTGEYTEAFF. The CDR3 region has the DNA TGTGCCAGCAGCTCGGGAACAGGGGAATACACTGAAGCTTTCTTT.

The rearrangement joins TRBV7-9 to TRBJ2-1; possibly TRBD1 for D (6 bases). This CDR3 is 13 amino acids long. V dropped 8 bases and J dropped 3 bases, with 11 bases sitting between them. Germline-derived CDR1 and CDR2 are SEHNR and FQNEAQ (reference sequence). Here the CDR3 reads CASEEGGYNEQFF. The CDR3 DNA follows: TGTGCCAGCGAAGAAGGGGGCTACAATGAGCAGTTCTTC.

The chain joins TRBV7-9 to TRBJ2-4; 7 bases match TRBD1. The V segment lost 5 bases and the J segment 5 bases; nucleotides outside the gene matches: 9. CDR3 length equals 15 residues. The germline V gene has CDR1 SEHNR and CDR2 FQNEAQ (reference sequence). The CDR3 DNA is TGTGCCAGCAGCACCCGGGACAGTCGGGAAAACATTCAGTACTTC. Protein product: CASSTRDSRENIQYF.

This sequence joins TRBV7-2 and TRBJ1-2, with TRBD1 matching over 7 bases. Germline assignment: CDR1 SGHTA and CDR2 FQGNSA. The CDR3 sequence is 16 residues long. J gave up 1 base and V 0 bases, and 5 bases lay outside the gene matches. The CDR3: CASSLAAQGGNYGYTF. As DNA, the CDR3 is TGTGCCAGCAGCTTAGCTGCGCAGGGGGGTAACTATGGCTACACCTTC. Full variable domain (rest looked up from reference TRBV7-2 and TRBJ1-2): GAGVSQSPSNKVTEKGKDVELRCDPISGHTALYWYRQSLGQGLEFLIYFQGNSAPDKSGLPSDRFSAERTGGSVSTLTIQRTQQEDSAVYLCASSLAAQGGNYGYTFGSGTRLTVV.

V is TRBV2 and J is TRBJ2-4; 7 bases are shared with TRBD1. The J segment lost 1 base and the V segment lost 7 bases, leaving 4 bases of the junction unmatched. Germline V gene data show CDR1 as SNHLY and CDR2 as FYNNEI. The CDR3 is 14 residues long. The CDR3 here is CASKQGLAKNIQYF. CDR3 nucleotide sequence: TGTGCCAGCAAACAGGGGCTCGCCAAAAACATTCAGTACTTC.

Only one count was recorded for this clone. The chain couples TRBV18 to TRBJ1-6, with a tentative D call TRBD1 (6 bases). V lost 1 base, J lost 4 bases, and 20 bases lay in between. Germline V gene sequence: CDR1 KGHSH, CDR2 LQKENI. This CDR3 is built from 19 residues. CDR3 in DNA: TGTGCCAGCTCACCACGAGGGGGGGACGCTGGATCATATAATTCACCCCTCCACTTT. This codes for CASSPRGGDAGSYNSPLHF.

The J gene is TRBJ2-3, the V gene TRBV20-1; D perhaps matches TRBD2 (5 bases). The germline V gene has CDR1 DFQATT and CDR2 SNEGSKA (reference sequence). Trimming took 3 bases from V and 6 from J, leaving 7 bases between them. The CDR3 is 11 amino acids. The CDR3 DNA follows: TGCAGTGCTAGCGGGGTCGATACGCAGTATTTT. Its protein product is CSASGVDTQYF.

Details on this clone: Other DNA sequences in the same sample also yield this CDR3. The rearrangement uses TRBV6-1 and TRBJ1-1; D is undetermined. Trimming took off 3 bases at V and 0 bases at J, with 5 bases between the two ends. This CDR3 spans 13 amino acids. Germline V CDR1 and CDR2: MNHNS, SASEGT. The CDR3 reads CASSESVNTEAFF. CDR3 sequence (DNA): TGTGCCAGCAGTGAGTCAGTGAACACTGAAGCTTTCTTT.

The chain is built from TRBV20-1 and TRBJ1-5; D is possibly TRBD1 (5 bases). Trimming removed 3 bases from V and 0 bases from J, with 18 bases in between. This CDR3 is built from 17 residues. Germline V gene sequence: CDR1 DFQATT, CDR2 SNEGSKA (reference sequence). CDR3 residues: CSASKGQLLNSNQPQHF. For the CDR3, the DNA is TGCAGTGCTAGTAAGGGGCAGCTGCTCAATAGCAATCAGCCCCAGCATTTT.

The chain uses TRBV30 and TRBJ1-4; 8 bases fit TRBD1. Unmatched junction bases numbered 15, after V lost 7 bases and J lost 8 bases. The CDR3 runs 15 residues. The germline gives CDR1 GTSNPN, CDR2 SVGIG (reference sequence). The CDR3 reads CASKGQGSTREKLFF. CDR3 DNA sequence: TGTGCCTCGAAAGGACAGGGAAGTACGAGAGAAAAACTGTTTTTT.

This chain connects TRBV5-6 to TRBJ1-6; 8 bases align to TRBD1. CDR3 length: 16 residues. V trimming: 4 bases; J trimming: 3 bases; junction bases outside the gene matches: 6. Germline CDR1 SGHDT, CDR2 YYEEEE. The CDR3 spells CASSHRQGIYNSPLHF. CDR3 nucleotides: TGTGCCAGCAGCCATCGACAGGGGATCTATAATTCACCCCTCCACTTT.

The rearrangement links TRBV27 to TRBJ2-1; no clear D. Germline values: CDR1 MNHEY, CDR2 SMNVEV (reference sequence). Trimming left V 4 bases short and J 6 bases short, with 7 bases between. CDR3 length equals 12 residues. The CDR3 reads CASSSPGNEQFF. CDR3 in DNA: TGTGCCAGCAGTTCCCCGGGCAATGAGCAGTTCTTC.

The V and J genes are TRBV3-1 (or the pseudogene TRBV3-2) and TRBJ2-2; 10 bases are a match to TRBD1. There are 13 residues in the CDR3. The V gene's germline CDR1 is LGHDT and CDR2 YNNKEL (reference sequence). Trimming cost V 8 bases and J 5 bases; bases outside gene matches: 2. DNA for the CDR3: TGTGCCAGCCGGGACAGGGGAACCGGGGAGCTGTTTTTT. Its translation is CASRDRGTGELFF.

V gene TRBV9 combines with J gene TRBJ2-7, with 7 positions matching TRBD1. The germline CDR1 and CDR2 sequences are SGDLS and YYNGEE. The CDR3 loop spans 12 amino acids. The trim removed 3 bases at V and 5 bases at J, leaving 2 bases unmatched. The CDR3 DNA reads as TGTGCCAGCAGCGAGACAGGGCACGAGCAGTACTTC. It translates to CASSETGHEQYF.